Below are 9 T cell receptor beta chains sequenced from a single sample in a study of T cell changes during pregnancy in multiple sclerosis. Data came from immunoSEQ multiplex PCR; TCRdb stores just in-frame clones and leaves some out. The table has 90,000 to 100,000 clones, 90% to 95% seen once. Sequenced here: peripheral blood, sampled in the third trimester of pregnancy. Receptors were obtained from a female donor with multiple sclerosis, enrolled in a pregnancy study.

The chain employs TRBV11-3 and TRBJ2-3; D perhaps matches TRBD2 (6 bases). Trimming removed 0 bases from V and 3 bases from J, with 10 bases in between. This CDR3 comprises 15 residues. CDR1 and CDR2 from the germline V gene are SGHNT and YENEEA. This chain's CDR3 is CASSLDGGRTDTQYF. CDR3 sequence (DNA): TGTGCCAGCAGCTTAGACGGAGGGAGGACAGATACGCAGTATTTT.

The chain joins TRBV10-2 to TRBJ2-1; 7 positions agree with TRBD2. Germline values: CDR1 WSHSY, CDR2 SAAADI. Trimming cost V 2 bases and J 2 bases; bases outside gene matches: 6. The CDR3 spans 16 residues. The CDR3 DNA is TGCGCCAGCAGTGAGCTGGTAGCGGGTGCCTACAATGAGCAGTTCTTC. Amino acids: CASSELVAGAYNEQFF.

The J gene is TRBJ2-1, the V gene TRBV19; D is perhaps TRBD2 (7 bases). The CDR3 contains 17 residues. V lost 4 bases, J lost 7 bases, and 23 bases lay in between. Germline CDR1 and CDR2: LNHDA and SQIVND (reference sequence). Written as DNA, the CDR3 is TGTGCCAGTAGTAGGGGGGTCGGGAGGAGGGGGAGTAATGAGCAGTTCTTC. Translation: CASSRGVGRRGSNEQFF.

This chain joins TRBV5-4 and TRBJ2-2; D is unresolved. The CDR3 length is 14 residues. With 2 bases removed from V and 1 base from J, the gap between germline ends came to 6 bases. CDR1 SGHNT and CDR2 YYREEE come from the germline V gene (reference sequence). The CDR3 DNA sequence: TGTGCCAGCAGCTTTGGCGGGAACACCGGGGAGCTGTTTTTT. This gives the protein CASSFGGNTGELFF. The full variable domain, rest sourced from reference TRBV5-4 and TRBJ2-2, is ETGVTQSPTHLIKTRGQQVTLRCSSQSGHNTVSWYQQALGQGPQFIFQYYREEENGRGNFPPRFSGLQFPNYSSELNVNALELDDSALYLCASSFGGNTGELFFGEGSRLTVL.

V gene TRBV29-1 combines with J gene TRBJ2-1; D possibly corresponds to TRBD2 (5 bases). Germline loops: CDR1 SQVTM, CDR2 ANQGSEA. Trimming cost V 2 bases and J 3 bases, with 8 bases left between them. The CDR3 runs to 13 residues. CDR3 nucleotide sequence: TGCAGCGTTGAACGACTAAACTACAATGAGCAGTTCTTC. The encoded protein is CSVERLNYNEQFF.

V and J are TRBV2 and TRBJ1-2, with 7 bases that match TRBD1. The CDR3 consists of 12 residues. Trimming at V came to 6 bases and at J to 4 bases, leaving 2 bases not matched to a gene. Germline assignment: CDR1 SNHLY and CDR2 FYNNEI. CDR3 nucleotide sequence: TGTGCCAGCAGCGGGGACAGCTATGGCTACACCTTC. Its protein is CASSGDSYGYTF.

This chain connects TRBV6-5 to TRBJ2-3; TRBD1 matches at 8 bases. Germline V lookup: CDR1 MNHEY, CDR2 SVGAGI. The V and J ends lost 4 bases and 2 bases, in that order; junction bases with no gene match: 5. This CDR3 is 15 amino acids long. The CDR3 reads CASSSRTGTTDTQYF. CDR3 bases: TGTGCCAGCAGTTCCCGGACAGGGACCACAGATACGCAGTATTTT.

The chain employs TRBV6-6 and TRBJ1-1; D might be TRBD1 (6 bases). The CDR3 consists of 13 residues. V was shortened by 8 bases and J by 4 bases, with 14 bases between the two germline ends. Per the germline V gene, CDR1 is MNHNY and CDR2 is SVGAGI (reference sequence). In DNA form, the CDR3 reads TGTGCCAGCGACGGCGGGGGGCCCACTGAAGCTTTCTTT. The encoded protein is CASDGGGPTEAFF.

A few counts support this clone. The V and J genes are TRBV2 and TRBJ1-1; perhaps TRBD1 as D (5 bases). The CDR3 loop spans 13 amino acids. V was trimmed by 5 bases and J by 7 bases, leaving 14 bases between them. CDR1 and CDR2 (germline): SNHLY, FYNNEI. The CDR3 DNA is TGTGCCAGCAGTATGACAGCTCGGATTGAAGCTTTCTTT. As protein: CASSMTARIEAFF.